A single sample is the source of the 25 T cell receptor beta chains below, sequenced in a study of blood T cells in healthy people across ages. The second PCR ran about 6 to 11 cycles with a sample-barcoded 5' primer and J-beta primers. TCRdb ran MiXCR on the 5' RACE reads and lists one entry per CDR3 protein. The profile shows about 1.8 million distinct CDR3 sequences, around half of them singletons. Sequencing was done on a sample of blood. Source of these receptors: a woman aged 40 to 49 in good health.

This chain joins TRBV15 and TRBJ2-3; TRBD2 might be the D (6 bases). Germline lookup yields CDR1 LNHNV and CDR2 YYDKDF (reference sequence). Trimming took off 6 bases at V and 2 bases at J, with 24 bases between the two ends. The CDR3 has 18 residues. CDR3 coding DNA: TGTGCCACCAGGAGGTGCGCGATCGTGGGGGGTAACACAGATACGCAGTATTTT. This translates into CATRRCAIVGGNTDTQYF.

V is TRBV27 and J is TRBJ2-5; the D gene is possibly TRBD2 (6 bases). The J call is doubtful: the DNA matches TRBJ2-7 better. The germline V gene has CDR1 MNHEY and CDR2 SMNVEV (reference sequence). This CDR3 comprises 15 residues. The CDR3 here is CASSLSAGKAYEQYF. The CDR3 DNA sequence: TGTGCCAGCAGTTTATCTGCGGGGAAGGCCTACGAGCAGTACTTC.

This chain joins TRBV10-3 and TRBJ1-5; tentatively, D is TRBD1 (5 bases). Trimming took off 6 bases at V and 6 bases at J, with 15 bases between the two ends. The CDR3 is made up of 14 amino acids. CDR1 and CDR2 from the germline V gene are ENHRY and SYGVKD. The CDR3 reads CAISRDPSSQPQHF. The CDR3 DNA sequence: TGTGCCATCAGCCGGGACCCGTCAAGTCAGCCCCAGCATTTT.

This sequence joins TRBV3-1 and TRBJ2-7; D may correspond to TRBD1 or TRBD2 (6 bases each). The assigned J gene may be wrong: the sequence end matches TRBJ2-5 better. The germline V gene has CDR1 LGHDT and CDR2 YNNKEL (reference sequence). The CDR3 length is 15 residues. CDR3 bases: TGTGCCAGCAGCCTAACGGGGGCGGAGTGGGAGACCCAGTACTTC. It translates to CASSLTGAEWETQYF.

V usage is TRBV28 and J usage is TRBJ2-7, with 10 positions matching TRBD1. CDR1 is MDHEN, CDR2 SYDVKM, per germline. CDR3 length: 14 amino acids. The ends lost 2 bases at V and 5 bases at J; junction bases unmatched: 3. The CDR3 DNA is TGTGCCAGCAGTTTACTTGGGACAGGGGACGAGCAGTACTTC. Translation: CASSLLGTGDEQYF. Filled out from reference TRBV28 and TRBJ2-7, the complete variable domain reads DVKVTQSSRYLVKRTGEKVFLECVQDMDHENMFWYRQDPGLGLRLIYFSYDVKMKEKGDIPEGYSVSREKKERFSLILESASTNQTSMYLCASSLLGTGDEQYFGPGTRLTVT.

Regarding this clonotype: One end of the junction does not line up with germline, which may come from a read error. This chain uses TRBV28 with TRBJ2-1; 12 nucleotides agree with TRBD2. Per the germline V gene, CDR1 is MDHEN and CDR2 is SYDVKM. The CDR3 covers 15 residues. CDR3 loop: CTSRRTSGAGSEQFF. The CDR3 DNA follows: TGTACCAGCAGGCGGACTAGCGGGGCCGGCAGTGAGCAGTTCTTC. The complete variable domain, with remaining parts taken from reference TRBV28 and TRBJ2-1, reads DVKVTQSSRYLVKRTGEKVFLECVQDMDHENMFWYRQDPGLGLRLIYFSYDVKMKEKGDIPEGYSVSREKKERFSLILESASTNQTSMYLCTSRRTSGAGSEQFFGPGTRLTVL.

V is TRBV6-5 and J is TRBJ2-3; D unclear. The germline V and J ends were trimmed by 8 bases and 1 base, with 13 bases remaining between them. Germline CDR1 and CDR2: MNHEY and SVGAGI. The CDR3 runs to 14 residues. Written as DNA, the CDR3 is TGTGCCAGCCGTATAGCCGTTGGCACAGATACGCAGTATTTT. This sequence encodes CASRIAVGTDTQYF.

This chain links TRBV28 with TRBJ1-4, with D unclear. Trimming took 7 bases from V and 8 from J, leaving 17 bases between them. Per the germline V gene, CDR1 is MDHEN and CDR2 is SYDVKM. This CDR3 has 14 amino acids. This CDR3 reads CASTWQTSGEKLFF. CDR3 DNA: TGTGCCAGCACCTGGCAGACGAGTGGGGAAAAACTGTTTTTT.

This clonotype has just a few counts. The chain recombines TRBV20-1 with TRBJ2-7, with TRBD1 as a possible D gene (6 bases). Germline V gene sequence: CDR1 DFQATT, CDR2 SNEGSKA (reference sequence). The length of the CDR3 is 12 residues. CDR3 sequence reads: CSDRGFSYEQYF. The CDR3 bases are TGCAGCGATAGGGGGTTCTCCTACGAGCAGTACTTC.

The chain carries TRBV29-1 and TRBJ2-1; 14 bases agree with TRBD2. CDR3 size: 14 residues. J was trimmed by 8 bases and V by 8 bases; bases with no gene match: 8. The germline V gene encodes CDR1 SQVTM and CDR2 ANQGSEA. CDR3 nucleotides: TGCAGCCTCAGGACTAGCGGGGGGTTGTATGAGCAGTTCTTC. Amino acids: CSLRTSGGLYEQFF.

This clonotype was detected only a few times. CDR3 protein: CATSENNQETQYF. DNA for the CDR3: TGTGCCACCAGTGAGAACAACCAAGAGACCCAGTACTTC. The gene calls are TRBV24-1 and TRBJ2-5; D is unclear. The CDR3 consists of 13 residues. Germline V gene sequence: CDR1 KGHDR, CDR2 SFDVKD. Trimming took 4 bases from V and 0 from J, leaving 5 bases between them.

This rearrangement joins TRBV11-2 to TRBJ2-7; TRBD1 aligns across 7 bases. With 5 bases clipped from V and 9 bases from J, the junction kept 16 bases outside the gene matches. Germline V gene data show CDR1 as SGHAT and CDR2 as FQNNGV. The CDR3 contains 15 residues. CDR3 nucleotide sequence: TGTGCCAGCAGCCCCCTCCAGGGGGTGGTAGGTTGGCAGTACTTC. Protein: CASSPLQGVVGWQYF.

V gene TRBV5-1 combines with J gene TRBJ1-2; tentatively, D is TRBD1 (5 bases). Germline V CDR1 and CDR2: SGHRS, YFSETQ. The CDR3 spans 15 residues. The germline V and J ends were trimmed by 4 bases and 2 bases, with 15 bases remaining between them. CDR3 region: CASSPGALANYGYTF. The DNA of the CDR3 is TGCGCCAGCAGCCCCGGGGCTCTAGCCAACTATGGCTACACCTTC.

There are a few counts of this clonotype. The V gene is TRBV5-1, the J gene TRBJ2-3; 7 bases match TRBD2. The trim removed 7 bases at V and 1 base at J, leaving 6 bases unmatched. The germline gives CDR1 SGHRS, CDR2 YFSETQ. The CDR3 loop spans 14 amino acids. CDR3 residues: CASQLGRGTDTQYF. CDR3 sequence (DNA): TGCGCCAGCCAACTGGGGAGGGGCACAGATACGCAGTATTTT.

This clonotype was counted only a few times. V is TRBV12-3 or TRBV12-4 and J is TRBJ1-5; TRBD1 is a possible D gene (5 bases). The CDR3 has 15 amino acids. Trimming left V 3 bases short and J 2 bases short, with 11 bases between. The CDR3 nucleotides are TGTGCCAGCAGTTTCCAGGGAAGTGGCAATCAGCCCCAGCATTTT. As protein: CASSFQGSGNQPQHF.

The chain has TRBV6-6 and TRBJ2-4; D may be TRBD1 (6 bases). Germline V gene data show CDR1 as MNHNY and CDR2 as SVGAGI (reference sequence). CDR3 length equals 12 residues. V lost 7 bases, J lost 6 bases, and 10 bases lay in between. The DNA for the CDR3 is TGTGCCAGCACCCCGGACAGAAACATTCAGTACTTC. The encoded protein is CASTPDRNIQYF.

The chain recombines TRBV6-2 or TRBV6-3 with TRBJ2-5, with a weak D call TRBD2 (5 bases). The J call is doubtful: the DNA matches TRBJ2-7 better. From germline, CDR1 is MNHEY and CDR2 SVGEGT. This CDR3 is 15 amino acids long. Written as DNA, the CDR3 is TGTGCCAGCAGCCTCCGGACTCCCGGAGTAGACGAGCAGTACTTC. Its translation: CASSLRTPGVDEQYF.

The chain links TRBV5-6 to TRBJ2-5; possibly TRBD1 for D (6 bases). The CDR3 is 13 amino acids. V dropped 6 bases and J dropped 2 bases, with 11 bases sitting between them. Germline CDR1 is SGHDT and CDR2 is YYEEEE. CDR3 protein: CASTVTGQETQYF. The CDR3 DNA sequence: TGTGCCAGCACCGTGACAGGTCAAGAGACCCAGTACTTC.

This clonotype was seen a handful of times. The CDR3 sequence: CASSLEEGASNYGYTF. The DNA of the CDR3 is TGTGCCAGCAGCTTAGAGGAGGGAGCTTCTAACTATGGCTACACCTTC. The V and J genes are TRBV7-9 and TRBJ1-2; D gene uncertain. V lost 1 base and J 0 bases, leaving 12 bases between the germline ends. Germline-derived CDR1 and CDR2 are SEHNR and FQNEAQ (reference sequence). This CDR3 is built from 16 residues.

This clonotype has a handful of counts. CDR3 sequence (DNA): TGCAGTGCCCAACTAGCGGGGGGGGAAGATACGCAGTATTTT. It encodes CSAQLAGGEDTQYF. J is TRBJ2-3 and V is TRBV20-1, with 13 nucleotides matching TRBD2. Germline V gene lookup returns CDR1 DFQATT and CDR2 SNEGSKA (reference sequence). The length of the CDR3 is 14 residues. The J segment lost 5 bases and the V segment lost 6 bases, leaving 5 bases of the junction unmatched.

This clonotype was picked up a small number of times. V gene TRBV12-3 or TRBV12-4 combines with J gene TRBJ2-6; D possibly corresponds to TRBD1 (5 bases). V was clipped by 6 bases and J by 2 bases, with 14 bases between them. The CDR3 consists of 16 residues. Here the CDR3 reads CASSPRVKAGANVLTF. CDR3 sequence (DNA): TGTGCCAGCAGCCCCAGGGTGAAGGCTGGGGCCAACGTCCTGACTTTC.

J is TRBJ1-2 and V is TRBV7-9; D remains unclear. V was clipped by 2 bases and J by 4 bases, with 17 bases between them. Germline V CDR1 and CDR2: SEHNR, FQNEAQ (reference sequence). CDR3 size: 16 residues. The CDR3 bases are TGTGCCAGCAGCTTACTTGGACTCAATAGGGCCTATGGCTACACCTTC. Translation gives CASSLLGLNRAYGYTF.

With respect to this clonotype: One junction end disagrees with the germline gene, perhaps due to a read error. The V and J genes are TRBV7-2 and TRBJ2-3, with a possible D match to TRBD2 (5 bases). The germline V gene has CDR1 SGHTA and CDR2 FQGNSA. The CDR3 has 14 residues. The CDR3 region is CVSSLSSRTDTQYF. In DNA, the CDR3 is TGTGTCAGCAGCTTATCTAGCCGCACAGACACGCAGTATTTT.

This clonotype was seen more than once but under ten times. The chain carries TRBV29-1 and TRBJ2-1, with 7 bases aligning to TRBD2. V lost 2 bases to trimming and J lost 7 bases; unmatched junction nucleotides: 11. The CDR3 consists of 15 residues. The germline CDR1 and CDR2 sequences are SQVTM and ANQGSEA. The CDR3 sequence is CSVEKVRGEANEQFF. The CDR3 DNA follows: TGCAGCGTTGAAAAAGTTCGGGGGGAAGCGAATGAGCAGTTCTTC.

The chain has TRBV7-2 and TRBJ2-1, with 9 bases matching TRBD2. The germline gives CDR1 SGHTA, CDR2 FQGNSA. J lost 7 bases, V lost 1 base, and 8 bases had no gene match. The CDR3 extends over 16 amino acids. The DNA for the CDR3 is TGTGCCAGCAGCTTAGTTCGAGCGGGGGGTGGAAATGAGCAGTTCTTC. Encoded protein: CASSLVRAGGGNEQFF. The full variable domain, in which reference TRBV7-2 and TRBJ2-1 provide the parts outside the CDR3, is GAGVSQSPSNKVTEKGKDVELRCDPISGHTALYWYRQSLGQGLEFLIYFQGNSAPDKSGLPSDRFSAERTGGSVSTLTIQRTQQEDSAVYLCASSLVRAGGGNEQFFGPGTRLTVL.